This T cell receptor (beta chain) was sequenced in a study of T cell changes during pregnancy in multiple sclerosis. Assay: immunoSEQ multiplex PCR; the TCRdb copy retains only in-frame clones and omits some. The profile shows tens of thousands of clones, about 90% of them singletons. This clone occurred once. This TCR came from a female donor in good health, enrolled as a control in a pregnancy study. The sample was CD4+ T cells from peripheral blood mononuclear cells, taken in the third trimester of pregnancy.

CDR3 amino acids: CASSKAGTGIVRVDEKLFF. CDR3 in DNA: TGTGCCAGCAGCAAAGCGGGGACAGGGATTGTACGAGTTGATGAAAAACTGTTTTTT. This chain joins TRBV21-1 and TRBJ1-4; TRBD1, the table's D call, was not compared with the DNA. TRBV21-1 constitutes a pseudogene. This CDR3 is built from 19 residues.